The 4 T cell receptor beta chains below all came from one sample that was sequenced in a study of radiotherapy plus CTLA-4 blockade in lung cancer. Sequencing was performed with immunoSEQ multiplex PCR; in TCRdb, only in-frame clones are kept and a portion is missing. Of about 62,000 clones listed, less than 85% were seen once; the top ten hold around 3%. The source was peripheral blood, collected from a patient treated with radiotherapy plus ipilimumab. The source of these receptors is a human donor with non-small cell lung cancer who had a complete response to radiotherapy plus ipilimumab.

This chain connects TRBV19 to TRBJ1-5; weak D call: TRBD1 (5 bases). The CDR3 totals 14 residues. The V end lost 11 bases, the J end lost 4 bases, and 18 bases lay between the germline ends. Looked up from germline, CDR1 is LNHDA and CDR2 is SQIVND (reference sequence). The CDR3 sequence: CASTRATANQPQHF. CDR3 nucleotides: TGTGCCTCCACGCGCGCGACAGCGAATCAGCCCCAGCATTTT.

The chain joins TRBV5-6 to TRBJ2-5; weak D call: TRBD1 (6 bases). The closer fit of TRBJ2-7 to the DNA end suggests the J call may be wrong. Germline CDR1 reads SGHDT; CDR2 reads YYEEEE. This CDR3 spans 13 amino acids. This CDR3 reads CASSSQDSYEQYF. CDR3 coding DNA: TGTGCCAGCAGCTCCCAGGACAGCTACGAGCAGTACTTC.

The CDR3 spells CATSRKAPLAGVTDTQYF. The CDR3, as DNA: TGTGCCACCAGCAGGAAGGCGCCCCTAGCGGGAGTGACAGATACGCAGTATTTT. The chain recombines TRBV15 with TRBJ2-3; 10 positions agree with TRBD2. V lost 3 bases to trimming and J lost 3 bases; unmatched junction nucleotides: 12. Germline loops: CDR1 LNHNV, CDR2 YYDKDF (reference sequence). CDR3 length: 18 amino acids.

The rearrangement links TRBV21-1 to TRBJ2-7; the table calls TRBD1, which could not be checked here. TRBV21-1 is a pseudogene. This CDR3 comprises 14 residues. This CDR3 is CASRTPGQGYEQYF. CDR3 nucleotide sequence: TGTGCCAGCAGGACCCCGGGACAGGGCTACGAGCAGTACTTC.